This T cell receptor beta chain is from a study of CD4 T cells in relation to SARS-CoV-2 and coronaviruses. The table came from immunoSEQ multiplex PCR; TCRdb's copy has only in-frame clones and leaves some out. The profile covers about 18,000 clones, with around three quarters appearing a single time and about a quarter taken by the ten largest. This clone appeared a few times. Its antigen is still unknown. V was pared by 6 bases and J by 1 base, with 8 bases between. The CDR3 is 13 amino acids. The unexposed donors gave CD4+ T cells in about 2010-2019, prior to COVID-19. The cells were cultured for under 13 days before CD4+ T cells were isolated.

The receptor was derived from a human donor in good health. The specimen was CD4+ T cells from PBMCs, cultured in vitro. This chain joins TRBV12-3 or TRBV12-4 and TRBJ2-3; D is unclear. CDR3 sequence reads: CASSLSGTDTQYF. The CDR3 DNA follows: TGTGCCAGCAGCCTCTCTGGCACAGATACGCAGTATTTT.